The table lists the clone carrying this T cell receptor beta chain with a few counts. Its antigen is still unknown. This specimen belongs to a study of beta chain features in type 1 diabetes. Notes on the study in general: Type 1 diabetes patients showed a moderate but significant shortening of TCRB CDR3s in all four CD4+ subsets.

All of the isolated RNA was reverse transcribed, so expressed TCRB transcripts were sequenced. Libraries were prepared by immunoSEQ multiplex PCR; TCRdb keeps only in-frame clonotypes and omits some of them. The sample records around 260,000 clones, less than 30% being singletons. The source material was naive CD4+ T cells from blood. The clonotype originates from a woman in her 30s with type 1 diabetes.

CDR3 protein: CASNDRGDGEKLFF. The CDR3, as DNA: TGTGCCAGCAACGACAGGGGTGACGGCGAAAAACTGTTTTTT. J is TRBJ1-4 and V is TRBV6-5, with 8 positions matching TRBD1. The V segment lost 7 bases and the J segment 8 bases; nucleotides outside the gene matches: 9. This CDR3 has 14 residues. Germline lookup yields CDR1 MNHEY and CDR2 SVGAGI.